A single sample gave rise to the 17 T cell receptor beta chains below, sequenced in a study of blood T cells in healthy people across ages. A J-beta primer mix and a sample-barcoded 5' primer were used in a second PCR of about 6 to 12 cycles. TCRdb itself ran the 5' RACE reads through MiXCR, one entry per CDR3 protein. The sample has some 900,000 distinct CDR3 sequences, roughly 52% seen once. Input material: blood. The receptor source for this set is a man aged 25-40 years in good health.

V and J are TRBV29-1 and TRBJ1-1; D might be TRBD1 (6 bases). The ends were cut back, 7 bases at V and 3 bases at J, with 24 bases in the middle. Germline V gene lookup returns CDR1 SQVTM and CDR2 ANQGSEA. The CDR3 is 16 residues long. CDR3 bases: TGCAGCGCTCAATTCCGGGACACCAAGGGGGACACTGAAGCTTTCTTT. It encodes CSAQFRDTKGDTEAFF. Filled out from reference TRBV29-1 and TRBJ1-1, the complete variable domain reads SAVISQKPSRDICQRGTSLTIQCQVDSQVTMMFWYRQQPGQSLTLIATANQGSEATYESGFVIDKFPISRPNLTFSTLTVSNMSPEDSSIYLCSAQFRDTKGDTEAFFGQGTRLTVV.

There are a few counts of this clonotype. The chain joins TRBV6-1 to TRBJ2-5; TRBD2 matches at 9 bases. Losses at the gene ends were 1 base for V and 7 bases for J; bases not matched to a gene: 7. Germline V gene sequence: CDR1 MNHNS, CDR2 SASEGT. The CDR3 length is 15 residues. The CDR3 nucleotides read TGTGCCAGCAGTGAAGGTCTAGCGGGAAAGTGGACCCAGTACTTC. This sequence encodes CASSEGLAGKWTQYF.

This clonotype was counted between two and nine times. The chain employs TRBV27 and TRBJ2-7; D unclear. This CDR3 comprises 15 residues. Trimming removed 8 bases from V and 2 bases from J, with 19 bases in between. CDR1 MNHEY and CDR2 SMNVEV come from the germline V gene (reference sequence). In nucleotides, the CDR3 is TGTGCCAGCCCCCGTCTACCCGATGGGCCCTACGAGCAGTACTTC. It encodes CASPRLPDGPYEQYF.

This clonotype was observed a few times. The chain joins TRBV25-1 to TRBJ1-4, with D uncertain. Germline CDR1 MGHDK, CDR2 SYGVNS. This CDR3 has 17 residues. V dropped 1 base and J dropped 0 bases, with 12 bases sitting between them. CDR3 protein: CASSESREPSTNEKLFF. The CDR3, as DNA: TGTGCCAGCAGTGAATCCAGAGAACCATCAACTAATGAAAAACTGTTTTTT.

This clonotype was recorded once. This chain uses TRBV30 with TRBJ2-5; TRBD1 matches 10 bases. V lost 5 bases to trimming and J lost 11 bases; unmatched junction nucleotides: 17. The germline V gene has CDR1 GTSNPN and CDR2 SVGIG (reference sequence). CDR3 length: 15 amino acids. CDR3 coding DNA: TGTGCCTGGGGTGCGGGGGACAGGGGAAACAATGAGCAGTACTTC. Translated, it gives CAWGAGDRGNNEQYF.

This clonotype was seen many times. This rearrangement joins TRBV4-2 to TRBJ2-1; 8 nucleotides line up with TRBD2. V trimming: 1 base; J trimming: 0 bases; junction bases outside the gene matches: 2. Germline V lookup: CDR1 LGHNA, CDR2 YNFKEQ. This CDR3 comprises 16 residues. Here the CDR3 reads CASSQAAGGSYNEQFF. The CDR3 DNA is TGTGCCAGCAGCCAAGCGGCGGGGGGCTCCTACAATGAGCAGTTCTTC.

This chain joins TRBV4-2 and TRBJ2-1; D unclear. The V end was cut by 0 bases, the J end by 9 bases, with 3 bases between. There are 11 residues in the CDR3. In germline, CDR1 is LGHNA, CDR2 YNFKEQ. In DNA, the CDR3 is TGTGCCAGCAGCCAAGATTCTGAGCAGTTCTTC. Encoded protein: CASSQDSEQFF.

The chain employs TRBV9 and TRBJ2-1; 8 bases line up with TRBD2. Germline values: CDR1 SGDLS, CDR2 YYNGEE. With V trimmed by 4 bases and J by 9 bases, 6 bases remained unmatched. The CDR3 spans 13 residues. The CDR3 here is CASSIGLALEQFF. The CDR3 DNA reads as TGTGCCAGCAGCATCGGACTAGCCCTTGAGCAGTTCTTC.

Many counts were recorded for this clonotype. The V and J genes are TRBV7-9 and TRBJ2-1; D not certain. The V and J ends lost 0 bases and 0 bases respectively, with 3 bases between them. CDR1 is SEHNR and CDR2 is FQNEAQ in the germline V gene (reference sequence). The CDR3 extends over 14 amino acids. CDR3 loop: CASSLATSYNEQFF. The CDR3 DNA sequence: TGTGCCAGCAGCTTAGCGACCTCCTACAATGAGCAGTTCTTC.

The chain is built from TRBV6-1 and TRBJ2-7; 7 nucleotides line up with TRBD1. The CDR3 has 15 amino acids. The trim removed 1 base at V and 0 bases at J, leaving 3 bases unmatched. CDR1 is MNHNS and CDR2 is SASEGT in the germline V gene. CDR3 in DNA: TGTGCCAGCAGTGAAGAGAGACAGGGCTCCTACGAGCAGTACTTC. This gives the protein CASSEERQGSYEQYF.

CDR3 sequence (DNA): TGTGCCAGCGGCCGACTACTAGCGGGGGGCATCACAGATACGCAGTATTTT. It specifies CASGRLLAGGITDTQYF. This chain links TRBV7-9 with TRBJ2-3; 12 bases fit TRBD2. The CDR3 spans 17 residues. Germline V lookup: CDR1 SEHNR, CDR2 FQNEAQ (reference sequence). V lost 8 bases and J lost 2; bases outside the gene matches: 11.

The genes are TRBV4-1 and TRBJ2-7, with D possibly TRBD2 on 5 matching bases. V lost 1 base and J 7 bases, leaving 14 bases between the germline ends. CDR3 length equals 14 residues. CDR1 MGHRA and CDR2 YSYEKL come from the germline V gene. The CDR3 DNA is TGCGCCAGCAGCCAAGTGAGGAGGCCCTCGGAGCAGTACTTC. It encodes CASSQVRRPSEQYF.

This clonotype was seen a few times. The CDR3 sequence: CASTAPGGSYNEQFF. The CDR3 DNA sequence: TGTGCCAGCACCGCACCTGGCGGCTCCTACAATGAGCAGTTCTTC. V and J are TRBV6-2 or TRBV6-3 and TRBJ2-1; D is undetermined. This CDR3 spans 15 amino acids. V lost 7 bases and J 0 bases, leaving 13 bases between the germline ends. Germline V lookup: CDR1 MNHEY, CDR2 SVGEGT.

The rearrangement links TRBV10-3 to TRBJ2-1; D may be TRBD2 (5 bases). CDR1 is ENHRY and CDR2 is SYGVKD in the germline V gene. This CDR3 has 16 amino acids. V dropped 3 bases and J dropped 2 bases, with 14 bases sitting between them. The CDR3 DNA reads TGTGCCATCAGTGAAGAGGGTGTGGGGACCTACAATGAGCAGTTCTTC. Amino acid sequence: CAISEEGVGTYNEQFF.

The V call is TRBV27, the J call TRBJ2-3, with D perhaps matching TRBD1 or TRBD2 (5 bases each). Trimming stripped 7 bases from V and 2 bases from J, with 19 bases between. In germline, CDR1 is MNHEY, CDR2 SMNVEV (reference sequence). The CDR3 sequence is 16 residues long. The CDR3 spells CASTVGTMPSTDTQYF. CDR3 DNA sequence: TGTGCCAGCACGGTAGGGACCATGCCATCCACAGATACGCAGTATTTT.

The chain links TRBV25-1 to TRBJ2-3; 7 bases are shared with TRBD2. J gave up 5 bases and V 5 bases, and 7 bases lay outside the gene matches. CDR1 and CDR2 (germline): MGHDK, SYGVNS. The CDR3 spans 14 residues. The CDR3, as DNA: TGTGCCAGCAGTTACGGGGGGACCGTAGATACGCAGTATTTT. Amino acids: CASSYGGTVDTQYF. The entire variable domain, with the rest obtained from reference TRBV25-1 and TRBJ2-3, is as follows: EADIYQTPRYLVIGTGKKITLECSQTMGHDKMYWYQQDPGMELHLIHYSYGVNSTEKGDLSSESTVSRIRTEHFPLTLESARPSHTSQYLCASSYGGTVDTQYFGPGTRLTVL.

The rearrangement joins TRBV20-1 to TRBJ2-1; 7 bases fit TRBD1. This CDR3 spans 15 amino acids. J was trimmed by 4 bases and V by 2 bases; bases with no gene match: 8. Germline-derived CDR1 and CDR2 are DFQATT and SNEGSKA (reference sequence). DNA for the CDR3: TGCAGTGCTAGAATTCGGGGACAGCCGTACAATGAGCAGTTCTTC. It yields the protein CSARIRGQPYNEQFF.